Ten or more counts support the clone carrying this TCR beta chain. Its target is unknown. Germline CDR1 SGHRS, CDR2 YFSETQ. The CDR3 extends over 11 amino acids. Trimming pared 4 bases from V and 4 bases from J, leaving 4 bases between. The sample belongs to a study of identical twins. Broader study findings: Model-predicted out-of-frame TCR alpha sharing fell below observed values in monozygotic twins. Conclusions came from cross-sectional statistical analysis, not from following the same donors.

TCRdb itself ran the 5' RACE reads through MiXCR, one entry per CDR3 protein. The table shows 1.5 million to 2 million distinct CDR3 sequences, with under 35% occurring only once. The specimen sequenced was cord blood. The clonotype was recovered from a newborn girl in good health. The chain uses TRBV5-1 and TRBJ2-3; D gene unclear. In DNA, the CDR3 is TGCGCCAGCAGCAATTCAGATACGCAGTATTTT. Its translation is CASSNSDTQYF.